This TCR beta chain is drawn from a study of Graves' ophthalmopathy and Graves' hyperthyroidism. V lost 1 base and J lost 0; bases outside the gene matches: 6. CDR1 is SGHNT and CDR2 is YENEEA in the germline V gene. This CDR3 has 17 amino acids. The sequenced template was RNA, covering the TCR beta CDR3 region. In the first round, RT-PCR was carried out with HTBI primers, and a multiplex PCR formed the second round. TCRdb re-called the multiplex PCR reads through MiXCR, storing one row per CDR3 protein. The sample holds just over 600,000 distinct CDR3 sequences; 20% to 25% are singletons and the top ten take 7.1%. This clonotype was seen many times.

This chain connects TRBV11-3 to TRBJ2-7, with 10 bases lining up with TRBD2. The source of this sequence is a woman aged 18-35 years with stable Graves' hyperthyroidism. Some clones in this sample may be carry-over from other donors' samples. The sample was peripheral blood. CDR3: CASSLVTSGASSYEQYF. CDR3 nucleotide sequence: TGTGCCAGCAGCTTAGTTACTAGCGGGGCTAGCTCCTACGAGCAGTACTTC.